The entry below gives a single T cell receptor beta chain sequence along with its context. This sample was included in a study of blood T cell repertoires in COVID-19. Background on the study: Acute-phase and convalescent COVID-19 samples originated in the United States, Italy and Spain. The analysed material was cDNA or gDNA that came from T cells, B-cell-depleted T cells, or PBMCs.

Methods used by the authors: The assay estimated nucleated cells by amplifying reference gene primers. Profiled with immunoSEQ multiplex PCR; TCRdb holds only in-frame clones, not every one. Clone size and V and J calls were adopted from that table, with D and trimming inferred from the DNA. The table records about 140,000 clones, 80% of them present only once. The TCR was taken from a man in his 70s who had recovered from COVID-19. Sequenced material: peripheral blood.

The CDR3 here is CASSPGPSGGDEQFF. CDR3 in DNA: TGTGCCAGCAGCCCGGGCCCTAGCGGAGGGGATGAGCAGTTCTTC. The gene calls are TRBV5-4 and TRBJ2-1; 7 positions match TRBD2. Per germline, CDR1 SGHNT and CDR2 YYREEE (reference sequence). The CDR3 sequence is 15 residues long. The V and J ends lost 4 bases and 8 bases, in that order; junction bases with no gene match: 12.